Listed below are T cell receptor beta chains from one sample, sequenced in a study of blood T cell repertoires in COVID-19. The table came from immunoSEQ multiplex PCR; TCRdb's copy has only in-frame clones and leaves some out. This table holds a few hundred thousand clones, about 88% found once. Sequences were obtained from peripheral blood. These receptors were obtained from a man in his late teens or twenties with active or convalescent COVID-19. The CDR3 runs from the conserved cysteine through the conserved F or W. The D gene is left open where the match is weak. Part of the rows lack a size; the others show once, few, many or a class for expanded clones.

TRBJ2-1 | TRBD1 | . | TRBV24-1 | CATSEVGGTRGLGEQFF | TGTGCCACCAGTGAGGTTGGTGGTACCAGGGGGCTCGGTGAGCAGTTCTTC
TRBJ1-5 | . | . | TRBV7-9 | CASSLEGERQPQHF | TGTGCCAGCAGCTTAGAAGGGGAACGTCAGCCCCAGCATTTT
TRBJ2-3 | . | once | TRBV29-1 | CSVRRSPVTDTQYF | TGCAGCGTCCGGCGGTCTCCTGTCACAGATACGCAGTATTTT
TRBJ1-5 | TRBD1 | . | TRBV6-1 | CASSDHGTGYYQPQHF | TGTGCCAGCAGTGACCACGGGACAGGATACTATCAGCCCCAGCATTTT
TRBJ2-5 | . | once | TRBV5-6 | CASSFTVLRTQYF | TGTGCCAGCAGCTTTACGGTTCTGCGGACCCAGTACTTC
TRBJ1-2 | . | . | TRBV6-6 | CASGQPANYGYTF | TGTGCCAGCGGACAGCCAGCTAACTATGGCTACACCTTC
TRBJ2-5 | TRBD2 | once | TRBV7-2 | CASSLTSGGGETQYF | TGTGCCAGCAGCTTAACTAGCGGGGGGGGAGAGACCCAGTACTTC
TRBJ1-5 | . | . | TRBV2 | CASTLAYQPQHF | TGTGCCAGCACCCTGGCTTATCAGCCCCAGCATTTT
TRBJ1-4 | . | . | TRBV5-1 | CASSPAGDDEKLFF | TGCGCCAGCAGCCCGGCGGGGGATGATGAAAAACTGTTTTTT
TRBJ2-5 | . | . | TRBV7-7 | CASSFGSGQQETQYF | TGTGCCAGCAGCTTTGGCTCAGGGCAACAAGAGACCCAGTACTTC
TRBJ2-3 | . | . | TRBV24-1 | CATSDFTYSTDTQYF | TGTGCCACCAGTGATTTCACATATAGCACAGATACGCAGTATTTT
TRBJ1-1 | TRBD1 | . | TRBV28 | CASSEQGDEAFF | TGTGCCAGCAGCGAACAGGGGGATGAAGCTTTCTTT
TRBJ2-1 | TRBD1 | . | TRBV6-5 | CASSRNRGLGNEQFF | TGTGCCAGCAGTAGAAACAGGGGGCTTGGGAATGAGCAGTTCTTC
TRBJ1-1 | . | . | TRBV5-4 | CASSLQANTEAFF | TGTGCCAGCAGCTTGCAGGCTAACACTGAAGCTTTCTTT
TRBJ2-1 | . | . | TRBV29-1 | CSVGNAGTPGIF | TGCAGCGTTGGAAACGCAGGGACACCCGGAATCTTC
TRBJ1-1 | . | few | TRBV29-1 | CSVAQGTNTEAFF | TGCAGCGTTGCTCAGGGGACCAACACTGAAGCTTTCTTT
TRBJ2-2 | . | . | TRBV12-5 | CASGRTRQLFF | TGTGCTAGTGGTCGCACTCGCCAGCTGTTTTTT
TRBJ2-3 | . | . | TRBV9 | CASSRGAGRDTQYF | TGTGCCAGCTCCCGGGGCGCAGGGAGGGATACGCAGTATTTT